By share, the clone carrying this T cell receptor (beta chain) ranks as medium-sized. Its antigen is currently unknown. The CDR3 consists of 13 residues. CDR1 DFQATT and CDR2 SNEGSKA come from the germline V gene (reference sequence). V lost 3 bases and J lost 8; bases outside the gene matches: 6. The sample originates from a study of breast tumors, draining lymph nodes, adjacent tissues. General observations from the study: The lymph node origin of tumor T cells was framed as consistent with a hypothesis, not demonstrated. Luminal-like breast cancer showed significantly higher tumor–nontumor repertoire similarity than basal-like.

From the multiplex PCR reads, TCRdb called clonotypes with MiXCR, one entry per CDR3 protein. Here the sample spans under 70,000 distinct CDR3 sequences, roughly 44% being singletons. Source material: breast tumor tissue. The TCR originated in a female donor with breast cancer. Some clones in this sample may be carry-over from other donors' samples. The chain couples TRBV20-1 to TRBJ1-2; TRBD1 matches 10 bases. The CDR3 DNA reads as TGCAGTGCTAGTCCGGGACAGGGGTACGGCTACACCTTC. It codes for CSASPGQGYGYTF.